This T cell receptor (beta chain) was recorded in a study of identical twins' blood T cells. Germline V gives CDR1 MNHNS, CDR2 SASEGT. The CDR3 is 14 residues long. V lost 1 base and J 10 bases, leaving 13 bases between the germline ends. TCRdb ran MiXCR on the 5' RACE reads and lists one entry per CDR3 protein. Of fewer than 450,000 distinct CDR3 sequences in the sample, over 25% were seen once. This clonotype originated in a woman aged 18-49 years in good health. Input material: PBMCs. This rearrangement joins TRBV6-1 to TRBJ1-4, with a possible D match to TRBD1 (5 bases). The CDR3 region has the DNA TGTGCCAGCAGTGAAGACCGGGACGTTGCAAAACTGTTTTTT. Amino acid sequence: CASSEDRDVAKLFF.